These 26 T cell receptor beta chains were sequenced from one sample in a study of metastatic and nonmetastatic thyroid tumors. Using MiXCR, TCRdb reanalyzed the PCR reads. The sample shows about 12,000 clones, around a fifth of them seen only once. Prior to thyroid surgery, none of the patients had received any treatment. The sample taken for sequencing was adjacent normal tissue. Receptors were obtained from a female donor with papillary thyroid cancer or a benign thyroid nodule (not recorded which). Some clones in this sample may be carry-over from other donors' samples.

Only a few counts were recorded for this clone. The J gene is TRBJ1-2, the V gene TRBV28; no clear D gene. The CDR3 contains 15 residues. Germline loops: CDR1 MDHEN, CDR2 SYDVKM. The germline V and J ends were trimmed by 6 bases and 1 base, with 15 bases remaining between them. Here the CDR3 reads CASSDRASFNYGYTF. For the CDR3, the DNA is TGTGCCAGCAGCGACCGAGCCTCATTTAACTATGGCTACACCTTC.

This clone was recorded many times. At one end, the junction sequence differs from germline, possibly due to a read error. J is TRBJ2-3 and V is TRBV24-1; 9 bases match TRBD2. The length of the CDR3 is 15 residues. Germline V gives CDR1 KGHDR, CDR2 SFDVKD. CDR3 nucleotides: TGTGCCACCAGTGAGTTGACTAGCGGCACAGATGCGCAGTATTTT. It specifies CATSELTSGTDAQYF.

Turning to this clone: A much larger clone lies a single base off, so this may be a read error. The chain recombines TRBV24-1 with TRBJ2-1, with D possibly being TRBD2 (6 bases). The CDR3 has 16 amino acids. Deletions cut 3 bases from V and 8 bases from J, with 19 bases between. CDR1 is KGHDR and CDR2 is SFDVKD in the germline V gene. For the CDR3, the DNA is TGTGCCACCAGTGATACTACGTGGGGGGAAGTCTATGAGCAGTTCTTC. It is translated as CATSDTTWGEVYEQFF.

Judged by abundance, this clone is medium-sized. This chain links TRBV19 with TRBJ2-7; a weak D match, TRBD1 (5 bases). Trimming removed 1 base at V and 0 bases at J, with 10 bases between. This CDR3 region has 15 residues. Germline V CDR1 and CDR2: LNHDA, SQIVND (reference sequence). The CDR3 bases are TGTGCCAGTAGTATAGGCCCAGGGCACTCCTACGAGCAGTACTTC. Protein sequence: CASSIGPGHSYEQYF.

The CDR3 sequence: CASSLSFGTIEGYTF. CDR3 sequence (DNA): TGTGCCAGCAGCTTAAGTTTCGGGACAATAGAGGGCTACACCTTC. The J gene is TRBJ1-2, the V gene TRBV11-2; TRBD1 is a possible D gene (6 bases). Per the germline V gene, CDR1 is SGHAT and CDR2 is FQNNGV. V was shortened by 2 bases and J by 8 bases, with 18 bases between the two germline ends. This CDR3 is built from 15 residues.

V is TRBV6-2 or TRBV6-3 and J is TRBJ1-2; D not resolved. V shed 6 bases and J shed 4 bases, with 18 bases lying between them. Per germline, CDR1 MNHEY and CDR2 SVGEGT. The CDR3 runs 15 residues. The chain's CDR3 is CASSQNLWEVYGYTF. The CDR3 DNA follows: TGTGCCAGCAGCCAAAACTTGTGGGAGGTCTATGGCTACACCTTC.

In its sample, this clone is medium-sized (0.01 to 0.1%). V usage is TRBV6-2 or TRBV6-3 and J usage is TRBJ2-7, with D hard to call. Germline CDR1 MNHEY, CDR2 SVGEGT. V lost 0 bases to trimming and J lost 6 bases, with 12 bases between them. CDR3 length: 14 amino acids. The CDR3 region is CASSYSWTNFEQYF. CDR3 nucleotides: TGTGCCAGCAGTTACTCTTGGACCAACTTCGAGCAGTACTTC.

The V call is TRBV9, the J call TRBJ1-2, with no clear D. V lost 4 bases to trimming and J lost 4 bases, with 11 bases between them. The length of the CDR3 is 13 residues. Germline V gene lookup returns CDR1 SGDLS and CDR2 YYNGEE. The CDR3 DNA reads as TGTGCCAGCAGCCCCCGGTGGTCCTATGGCTACACCTTC. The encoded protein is CASSPRWSYGYTF. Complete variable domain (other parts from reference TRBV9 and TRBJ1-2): DSGVTQTPKHLITATGQRVTLRCSPRSGDLSVYWYQQSLDQGLQFLIQYYNGEERAKGNILERFSAQQFPDLHSELNLSSLELGDSALYFCASSPRWSYGYTFGSGTRLTVV.

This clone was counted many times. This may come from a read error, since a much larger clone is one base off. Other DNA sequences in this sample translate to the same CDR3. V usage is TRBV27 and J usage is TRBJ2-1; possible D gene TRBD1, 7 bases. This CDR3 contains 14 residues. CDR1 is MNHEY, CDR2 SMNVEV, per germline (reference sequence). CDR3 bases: TGTGCCAGCAGGCGGGACAGCTCCTACAATGAGCAGTTCTTT. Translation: CASRRDSSYNEQFF.

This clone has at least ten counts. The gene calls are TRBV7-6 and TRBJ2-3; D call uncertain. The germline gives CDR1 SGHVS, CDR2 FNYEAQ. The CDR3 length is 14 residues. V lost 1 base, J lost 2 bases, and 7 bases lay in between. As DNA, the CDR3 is TGTGCCAGCAGCTTAGGTGGACCCACAGATACGCAGTATTTT. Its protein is CASSLGGPTDTQYF.

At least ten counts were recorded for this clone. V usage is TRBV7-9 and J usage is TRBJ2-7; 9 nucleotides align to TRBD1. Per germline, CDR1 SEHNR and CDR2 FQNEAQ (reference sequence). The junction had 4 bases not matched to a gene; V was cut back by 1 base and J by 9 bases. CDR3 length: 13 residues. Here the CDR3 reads CASSLGQGGGQYF. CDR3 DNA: TGTGCCAGCAGCTTAGGACAGGGGGGGGGGCAGTACTTC.

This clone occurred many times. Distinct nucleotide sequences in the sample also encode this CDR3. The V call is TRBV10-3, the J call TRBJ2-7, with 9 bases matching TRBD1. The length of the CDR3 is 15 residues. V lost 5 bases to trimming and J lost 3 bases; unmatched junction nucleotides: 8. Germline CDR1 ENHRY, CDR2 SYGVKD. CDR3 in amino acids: CAISTPGQGIYEQYF. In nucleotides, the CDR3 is TGTGCCATCAGTACACCGGGACAGGGTATCTACGAGCAGTACTTC.

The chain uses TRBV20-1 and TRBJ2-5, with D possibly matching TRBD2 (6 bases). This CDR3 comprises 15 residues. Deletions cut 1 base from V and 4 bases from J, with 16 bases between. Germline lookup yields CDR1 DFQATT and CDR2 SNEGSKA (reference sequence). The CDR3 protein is CSARGDLGGRETQYF. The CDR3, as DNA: TGCAGTGCTAGAGGCGATTTAGGAGGGCGAGAGACCCAGTACTTC.

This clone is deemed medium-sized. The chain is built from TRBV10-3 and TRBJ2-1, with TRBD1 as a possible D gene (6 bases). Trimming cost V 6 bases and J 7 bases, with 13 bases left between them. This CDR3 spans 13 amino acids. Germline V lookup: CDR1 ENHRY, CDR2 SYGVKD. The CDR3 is CAIRETQGNEQFF. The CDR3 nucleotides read TGTGCCATCAGGGAGACTCAGGGGAATGAGCAGTTCTTC.

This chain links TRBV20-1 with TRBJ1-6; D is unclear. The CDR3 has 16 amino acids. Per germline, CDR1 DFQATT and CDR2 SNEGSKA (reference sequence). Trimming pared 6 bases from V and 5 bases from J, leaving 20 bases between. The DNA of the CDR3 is TGCAGTGCCCAAGAGTTGGGAGATCAAAATAATTCACCCCTCCACTTT. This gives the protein CSAQELGDQNNSPLHF.

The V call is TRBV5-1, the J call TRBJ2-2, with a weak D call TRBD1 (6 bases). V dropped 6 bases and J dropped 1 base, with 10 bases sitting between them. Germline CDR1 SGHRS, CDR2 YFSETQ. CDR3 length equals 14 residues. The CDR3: CASKTGMNTGELFF. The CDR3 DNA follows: TGCGCCAGCAAAACAGGGATGAACACCGGGGAGCTGTTTTTT.

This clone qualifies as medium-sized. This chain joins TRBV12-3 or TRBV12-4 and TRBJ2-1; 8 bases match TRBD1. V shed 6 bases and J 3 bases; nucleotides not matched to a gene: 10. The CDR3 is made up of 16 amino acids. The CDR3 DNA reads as TGTGCCAGCAGCCCCCCCGGACAGGGAAACTACAATGAGCAGTTCTTC. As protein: CASSPPGQGNYNEQFF.

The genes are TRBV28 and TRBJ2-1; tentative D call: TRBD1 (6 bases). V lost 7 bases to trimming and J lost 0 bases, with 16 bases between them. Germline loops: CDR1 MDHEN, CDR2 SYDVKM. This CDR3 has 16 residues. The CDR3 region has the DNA TGTGCCAGCACCGAACTCGAGGACAGCTCCTACAATGAGCAGTTCTTC. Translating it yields CASTELEDSSYNEQFF.

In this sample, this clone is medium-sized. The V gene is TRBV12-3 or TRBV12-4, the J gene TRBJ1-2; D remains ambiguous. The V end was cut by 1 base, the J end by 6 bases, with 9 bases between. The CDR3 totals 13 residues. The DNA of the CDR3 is TGTGCCAGCAGTTTAGAAAGGTGGCATGGCTACACCTTC. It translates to CASSLERWHGYTF.

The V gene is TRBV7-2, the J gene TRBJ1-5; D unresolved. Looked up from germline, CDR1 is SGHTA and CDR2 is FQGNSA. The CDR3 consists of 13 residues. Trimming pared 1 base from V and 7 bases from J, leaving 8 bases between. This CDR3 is CASSLEVEQPQHF. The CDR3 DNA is TGTGCCAGCAGCTTAGAAGTGGAGCAGCCCCAGCATTTT.

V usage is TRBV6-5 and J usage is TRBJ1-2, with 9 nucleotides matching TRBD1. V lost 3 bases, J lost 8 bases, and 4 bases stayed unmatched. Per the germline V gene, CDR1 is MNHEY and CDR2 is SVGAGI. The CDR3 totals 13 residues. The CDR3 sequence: CASSYGQGLGYTF. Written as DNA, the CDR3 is TGTGCCAGCAGTTATGGACAGGGGTTAGGCTACACCTTC.

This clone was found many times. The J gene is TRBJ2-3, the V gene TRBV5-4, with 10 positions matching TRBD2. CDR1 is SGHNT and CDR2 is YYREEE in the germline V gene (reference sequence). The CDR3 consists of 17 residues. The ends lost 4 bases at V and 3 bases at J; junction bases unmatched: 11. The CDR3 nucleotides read TGTGCCAGCAGCCCACGACGAGCGGGGGGGCGGACAGATACGCAGTATTTT. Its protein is CASSPRRAGGRTDTQYF.

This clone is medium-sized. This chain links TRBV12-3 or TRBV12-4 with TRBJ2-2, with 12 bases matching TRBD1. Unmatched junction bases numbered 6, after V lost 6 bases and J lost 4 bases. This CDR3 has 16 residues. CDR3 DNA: TGTGCCAGCAGCCGGGACAGGGGGCGCGTCACCGGGGAGCTGTTTTTT. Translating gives CASSRDRGRVTGELFF.

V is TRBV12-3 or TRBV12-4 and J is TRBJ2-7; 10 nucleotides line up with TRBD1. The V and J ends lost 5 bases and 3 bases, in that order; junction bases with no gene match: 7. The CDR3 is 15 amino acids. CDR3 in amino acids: CASSPGTGDIYEQYF. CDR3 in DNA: TGTGCCAGCAGTCCGGGGACAGGGGACATCTACGAGCAGTACTTC.

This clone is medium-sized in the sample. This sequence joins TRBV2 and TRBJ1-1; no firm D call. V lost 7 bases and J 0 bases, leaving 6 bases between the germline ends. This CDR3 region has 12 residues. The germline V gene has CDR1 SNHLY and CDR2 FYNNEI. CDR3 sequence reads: CASNRMNTEAFF. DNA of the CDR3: TGTGCCAGCAATCGGATGAACACTGAAGCTTTCTTT.

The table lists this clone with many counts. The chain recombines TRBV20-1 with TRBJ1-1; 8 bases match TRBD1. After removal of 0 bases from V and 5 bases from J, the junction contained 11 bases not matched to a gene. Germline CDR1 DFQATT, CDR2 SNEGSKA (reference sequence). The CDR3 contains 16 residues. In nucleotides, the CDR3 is TGCAGTGCTAGAGACACAGGGGGTTGGGAGAGGACTGAAGCTTTCTTT. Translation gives CSARDTGGWERTEAFF.